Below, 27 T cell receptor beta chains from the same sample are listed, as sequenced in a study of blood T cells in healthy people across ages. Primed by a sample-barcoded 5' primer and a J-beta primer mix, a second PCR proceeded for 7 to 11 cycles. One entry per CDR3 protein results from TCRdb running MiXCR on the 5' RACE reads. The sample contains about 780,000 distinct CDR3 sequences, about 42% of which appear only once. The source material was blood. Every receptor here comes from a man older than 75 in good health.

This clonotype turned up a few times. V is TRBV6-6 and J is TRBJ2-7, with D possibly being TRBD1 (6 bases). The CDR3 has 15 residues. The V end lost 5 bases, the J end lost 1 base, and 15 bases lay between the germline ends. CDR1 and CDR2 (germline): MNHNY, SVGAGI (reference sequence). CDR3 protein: CASSPLGTISYEQYF. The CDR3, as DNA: TGTGCCAGCAGTCCCCTAGGGACAATTTCCTACGAGCAGTACTTC.

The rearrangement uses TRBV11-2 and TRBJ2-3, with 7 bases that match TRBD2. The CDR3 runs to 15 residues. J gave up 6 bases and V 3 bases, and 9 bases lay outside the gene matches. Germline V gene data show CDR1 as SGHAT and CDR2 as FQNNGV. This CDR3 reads CASSLERGALDTQYF. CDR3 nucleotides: TGTGCCAGCAGCTTGGAGCGGGGAGCGCTGGATACGCAGTATTTT.

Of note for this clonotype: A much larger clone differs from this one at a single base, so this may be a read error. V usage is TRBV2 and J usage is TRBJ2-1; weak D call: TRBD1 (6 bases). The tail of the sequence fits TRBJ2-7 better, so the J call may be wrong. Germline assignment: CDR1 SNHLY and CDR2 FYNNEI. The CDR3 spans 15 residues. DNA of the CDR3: TGTGCCAGCAGCGCCGGGACAAGAGGCTACAATGAGCAGTACTTC. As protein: CASSAGTRGYNEQYF.

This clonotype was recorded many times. The CDR3 spells CASSSGLAGAYEQYF. DNA for the CDR3: TGTGCCAGCAGCTCAGGACTAGCGGGTGCCTACGAGCAGTACTTC. The chain combines TRBV7-2 with TRBJ2-7; the match to TRBD2 covers 11 bases. Germline assignment: CDR1 SGHTA and CDR2 FQGNSA. V was clipped by 4 bases and J by 2 bases; unmatched bases: 4. The CDR3 is 15 residues long.

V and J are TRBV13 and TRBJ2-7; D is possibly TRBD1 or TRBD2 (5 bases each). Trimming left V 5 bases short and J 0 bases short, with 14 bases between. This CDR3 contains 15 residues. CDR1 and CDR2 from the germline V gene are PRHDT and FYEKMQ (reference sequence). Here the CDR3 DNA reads TGTGCCAGCAGCGCCGTTGGGGACCACTCCTACGAGCAGTACTTC. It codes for CASSAVGDHSYEQYF.

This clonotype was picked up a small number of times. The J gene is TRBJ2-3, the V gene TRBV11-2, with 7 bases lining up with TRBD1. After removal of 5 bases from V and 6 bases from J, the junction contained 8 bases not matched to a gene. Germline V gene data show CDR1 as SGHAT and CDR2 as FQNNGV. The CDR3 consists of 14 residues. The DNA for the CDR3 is TGTGCCAGCAGCGACACAGGGGTGGGGGATACGCAGTATTTT. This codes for CASSDTGVGDTQYF. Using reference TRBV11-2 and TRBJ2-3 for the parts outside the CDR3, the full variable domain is EAGVAQSPRYKIIEKRQSVAFWCNPISGHATLYWYQQILGQGPKLLIQFQNNGVVDDSQLPKDRFSAERLKGVDSTLKIQPAKLEDSAVYLCASSDTGVGDTQYFGPGTRLTVL.

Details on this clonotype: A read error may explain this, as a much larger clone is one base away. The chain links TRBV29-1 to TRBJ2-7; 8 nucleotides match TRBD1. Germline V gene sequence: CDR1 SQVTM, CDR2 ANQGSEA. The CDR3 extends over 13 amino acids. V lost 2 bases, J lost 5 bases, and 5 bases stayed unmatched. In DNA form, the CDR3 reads TGCAGCGTTGAATCAGGGGGCGGCGACGAGCAGTACTTC. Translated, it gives CSVESGGGDEQYF.

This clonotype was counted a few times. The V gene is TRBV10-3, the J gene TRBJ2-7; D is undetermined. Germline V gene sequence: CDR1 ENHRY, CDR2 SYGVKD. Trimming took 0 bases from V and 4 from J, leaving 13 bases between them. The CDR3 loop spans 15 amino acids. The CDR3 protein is CAISESRSIPYEQYF. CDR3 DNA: TGTGCCATCAGTGAGTCGAGGTCGATCCCATACGAGCAGTACTTC.

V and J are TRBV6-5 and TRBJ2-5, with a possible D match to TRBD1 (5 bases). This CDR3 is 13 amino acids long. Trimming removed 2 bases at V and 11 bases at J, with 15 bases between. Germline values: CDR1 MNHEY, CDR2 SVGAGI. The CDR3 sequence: CASSYVGRGKQYF. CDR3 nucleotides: TGTGCCAGCAGTTACGTGGGGCGCGGCAAGCAGTACTTC.

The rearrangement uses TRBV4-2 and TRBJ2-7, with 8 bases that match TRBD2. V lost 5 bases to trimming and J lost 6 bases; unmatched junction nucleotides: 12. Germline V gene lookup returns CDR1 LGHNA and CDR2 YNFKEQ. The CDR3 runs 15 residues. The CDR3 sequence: CASSGTRFDVGEQYF. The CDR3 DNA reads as TGTGCCAGCAGCGGGACTAGATTTGATGTGGGCGAGCAGTACTTC.

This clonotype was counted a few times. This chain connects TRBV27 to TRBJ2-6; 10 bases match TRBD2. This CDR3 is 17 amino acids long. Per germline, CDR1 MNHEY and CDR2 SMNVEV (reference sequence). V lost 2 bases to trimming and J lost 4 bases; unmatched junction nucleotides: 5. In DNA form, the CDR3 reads TGTGCCAGCAGTTTAGGGCTAGCGGGAGCCGGGGCCAACGTCCTGACTTTC. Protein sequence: CASSLGLAGAGANVLTF.

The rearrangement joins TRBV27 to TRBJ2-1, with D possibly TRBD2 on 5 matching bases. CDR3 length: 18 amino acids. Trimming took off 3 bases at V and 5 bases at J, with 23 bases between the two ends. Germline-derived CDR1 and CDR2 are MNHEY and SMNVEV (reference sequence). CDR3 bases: TGTGCCAGCAGTTTCCGGGGATACCTAGAGACAACGAACAATGAGCAGTTCTTC. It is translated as CASSFRGYLETTNNEQFF.

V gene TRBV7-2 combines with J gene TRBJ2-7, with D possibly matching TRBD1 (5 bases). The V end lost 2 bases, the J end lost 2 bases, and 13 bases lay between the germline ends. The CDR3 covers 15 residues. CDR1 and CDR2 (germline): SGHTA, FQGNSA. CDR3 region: CASSLQGTRPYEQYF. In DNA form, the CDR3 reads TGTGCCAGCAGCTTACAGGGAACCCGACCCTACGAGCAGTACTTC. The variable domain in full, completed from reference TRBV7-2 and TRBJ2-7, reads GAGVSQSPSNKVTEKGKDVELRCDPISGHTALYWYRQSLGQGLEFLIYFQGNSAPDKSGLPSDRFSAERTGGSVSTLTIQRTQQEDSAVYLCASSLQGTRPYEQYFGPGTRLTVT.

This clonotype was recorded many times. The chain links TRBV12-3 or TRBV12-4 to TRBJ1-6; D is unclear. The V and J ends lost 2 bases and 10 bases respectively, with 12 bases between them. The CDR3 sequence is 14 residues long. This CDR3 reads CASSLLETGSPLHF. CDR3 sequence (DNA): TGTGCCAGCAGTTTATTGGAGACTGGGTCACCCCTCCACTTT.

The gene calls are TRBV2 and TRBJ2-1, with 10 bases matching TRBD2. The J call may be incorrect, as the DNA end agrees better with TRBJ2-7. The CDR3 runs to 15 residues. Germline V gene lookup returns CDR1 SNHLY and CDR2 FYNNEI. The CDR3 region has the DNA TGTGCCAGCAGATCTAGCGGGAGAAGCTACAATGAGCAGTACTTC. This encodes CASRSSGRSYNEQYF.

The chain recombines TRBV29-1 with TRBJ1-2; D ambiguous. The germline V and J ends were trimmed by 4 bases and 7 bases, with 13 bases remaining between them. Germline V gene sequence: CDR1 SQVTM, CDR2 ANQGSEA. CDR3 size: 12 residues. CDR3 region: CSVGQPISGYTF. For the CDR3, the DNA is TGCAGCGTTGGTCAACCTATCTCTGGCTACACCTTC.

The CDR3 loop reads CASSYRAGNSPLHF. The CDR3 nucleotides are TGTGCCAGCAGCTACAGGGCGGGAAATTCACCCCTCCACTTT. V gene TRBV7-2 combines with J gene TRBJ1-6, with D maybe TRBD1 (6 bases). CDR1 is SGHTA and CDR2 is FQGNSA in the germline V gene. The CDR3 is made up of 14 amino acids. V was shortened by 4 bases and J by 7 bases, with 11 bases between the two germline ends.

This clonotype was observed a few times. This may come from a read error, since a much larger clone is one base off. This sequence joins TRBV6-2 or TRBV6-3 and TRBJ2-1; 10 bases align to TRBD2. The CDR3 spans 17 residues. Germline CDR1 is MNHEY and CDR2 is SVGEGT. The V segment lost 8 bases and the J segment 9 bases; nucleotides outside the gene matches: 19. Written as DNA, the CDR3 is TGTGCCAGCGGCCCTCTGGGACTAGCGAGAGTAATGACTGAGCAGTTCTTC. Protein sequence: CASGPLGLARVMTEQFF.

The CDR3 nucleotides are TGTGCCAGCAGTTTGTTCGGAGCTAAGCAAGAGACCCAGTACTTC. It translates to CASSLFGAKQETQYF. The chain carries TRBV12-3 or TRBV12-4 and TRBJ2-5; D remains ambiguous. The CDR3 runs 15 residues. Deletions cut 3 bases from V and 2 bases from J, with 13 bases between.

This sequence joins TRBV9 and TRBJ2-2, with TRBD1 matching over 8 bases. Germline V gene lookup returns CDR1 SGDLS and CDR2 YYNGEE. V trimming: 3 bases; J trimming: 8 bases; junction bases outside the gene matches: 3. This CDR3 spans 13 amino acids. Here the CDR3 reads CASSADRGGELFF. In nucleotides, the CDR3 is TGTGCCAGCAGCGCCGACAGGGGAGGGGAGCTGTTTTTT. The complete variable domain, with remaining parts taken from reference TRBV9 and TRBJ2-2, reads DSGVTQTPKHLITATGQRVTLRCSPRSGDLSVYWYQQSLDQGLQFLIQYYNGEERAKGNILERFSAQQFPDLHSELNLSSLELGDSALYFCASSADRGGELFFGEGSRLTVL.

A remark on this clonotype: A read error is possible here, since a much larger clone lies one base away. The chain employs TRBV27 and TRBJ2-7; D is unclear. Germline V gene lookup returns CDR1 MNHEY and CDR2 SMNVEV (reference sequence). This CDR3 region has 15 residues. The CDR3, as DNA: TGTGCCTGCAGTTTACTCGGCCGTTGGGCCCACGAGCAGTACTTC. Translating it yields CACSLLGRWAHEQYF.

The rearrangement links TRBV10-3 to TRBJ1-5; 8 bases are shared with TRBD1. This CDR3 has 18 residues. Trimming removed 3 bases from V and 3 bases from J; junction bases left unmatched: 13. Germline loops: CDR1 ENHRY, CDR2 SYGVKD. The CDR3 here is CAISENLRQGKYNQPQHF. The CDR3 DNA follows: TGTGCCATCAGTGAAAATCTTCGACAGGGGAAGTACAATCAGCCCCAGCATTTT.

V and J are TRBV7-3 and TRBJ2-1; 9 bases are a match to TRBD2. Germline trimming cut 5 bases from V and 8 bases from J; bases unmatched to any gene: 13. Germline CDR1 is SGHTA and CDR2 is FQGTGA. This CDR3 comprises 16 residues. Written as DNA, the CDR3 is TGTGCCAGCAGCCCCAGTAGCGGGGGAGGATTCGATGAGCAGTTCTTC. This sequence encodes CASSPSSGGGFDEQFF.

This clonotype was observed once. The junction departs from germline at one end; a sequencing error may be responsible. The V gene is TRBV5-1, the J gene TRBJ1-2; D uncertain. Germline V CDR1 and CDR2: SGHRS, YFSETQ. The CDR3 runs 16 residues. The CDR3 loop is CASSEDLYPRNFGYTF. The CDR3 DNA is TGCGCCAGCAGCGAGGACCTCTATCCGAGGAACTTTGGCTACACTTTC.

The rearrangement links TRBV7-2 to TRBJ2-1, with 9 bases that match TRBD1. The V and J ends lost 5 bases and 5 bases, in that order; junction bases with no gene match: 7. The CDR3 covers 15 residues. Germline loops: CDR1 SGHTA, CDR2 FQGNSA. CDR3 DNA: TGTGCCAGCAGCCCACAGGGGGCATCTGACAATGAGCAGTTCTTC. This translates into CASSPQGASDNEQFF.

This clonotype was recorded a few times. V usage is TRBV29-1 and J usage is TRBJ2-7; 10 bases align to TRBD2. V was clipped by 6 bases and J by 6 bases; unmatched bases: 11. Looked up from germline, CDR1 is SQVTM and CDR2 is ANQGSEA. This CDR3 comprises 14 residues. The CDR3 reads CSVATSGTGGEQYF. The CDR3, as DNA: TGCAGCGTCGCTACTAGCGGGACGGGCGGCGAGCAGTACTTC.

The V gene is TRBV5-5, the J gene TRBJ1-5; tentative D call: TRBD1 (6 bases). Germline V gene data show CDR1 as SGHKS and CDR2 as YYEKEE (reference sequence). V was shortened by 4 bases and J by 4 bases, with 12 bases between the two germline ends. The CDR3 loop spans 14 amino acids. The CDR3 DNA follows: TGTGCCAGCAGCGCTTATCAGGGGAATCAGCCCCAGCATTTT. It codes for CASSAYQGNQPQHF.